A single sample gave rise to the 31 T cell receptor beta chains below, sequenced in a study of human T cells and chemical hapten exposure. Sample time point: patch test 1, 2 weeks after DPC sensitization. Specified treatment: therapeutic diphenylcyclopropenone sensitization with weekly scalp DPC. TCRdb called the RACE reads again in MiXCR, with one record for every CDR3 protein. Here the sample spans some 190,000 distinct CDR3 sequences, around 20% being singletons. The material sequenced was whole blood, taken in connection with sensitization to the hapten diphenylcyclopropenone (DPC). Receptors were obtained from a woman between 45 and 60 years old with alopecia areata. Some clones in this sample may be carry-over from other donors' samples.

This clonotype was observed a few times. V and J are TRBV5-4 and TRBJ2-3; 10 bases map to TRBD2. Trimming removed 4 bases from V and 1 base from J; junction bases left unmatched: 6. CDR3 size: 16 residues. Germline V gene data show CDR1 as SGHNT and CDR2 as YYREEE (reference sequence). CDR3 sequence reads: CASSAGGTSGTDTQYF. CDR3 DNA: TGTGCCAGCAGCGCGGGGGGGACTAGCGGCACAGATACGCAGTATTTT.

The V gene is TRBV27, the J gene TRBJ2-4; possibly TRBD1 for D (6 bases). Germline V gene data show CDR1 as MNHEY and CDR2 as SMNVEV (reference sequence). V gave up 4 bases and J gave up 3 bases, with 16 bases separating them. The CDR3 consists of 16 residues. CDR3 region: CASSSLNRDGKNIQYF. CDR3 coding DNA: TGTGCCAGCAGTTCCTTGAACAGGGACGGCAAAAACATTCAGTACTTC.

This clonotype was found a few times. The V call is TRBV15, the J call TRBJ2-1; 9 nucleotides align to TRBD2. From germline, CDR1 is LNHNV and CDR2 YYDKDF (reference sequence). Trimming removed 1 base from V and 4 bases from J; junction bases left unmatched: 14. The CDR3 runs to 19 residues. The CDR3 protein is CATSRVGSGSVSLYNEQFF. As DNA, the CDR3 is TGTGCCACCAGCAGAGTAGGTAGCGGGAGTGTATCCCTATACAATGAGCAGTTCTTC.

A few counts support this clonotype. This sequence joins TRBV10-3 and TRBJ1-1; D not resolved. V lost 10 bases and J lost 8, with 14 bases in between. The CDR3 spans 11 residues. The germline V gene has CDR1 ENHRY and CDR2 SYGVKD. CDR3 sequence reads: CATIGLGEAFF. In DNA, the CDR3 is TGTGCCACCATCGGATTGGGAGAAGCTTTCTTT.

This clonotype was seen repeatedly, ten times or more. The rearrangement links TRBV7-9 to TRBJ2-7; no clear D. CDR3 length equals 14 residues. The V gene lost 2 bases and the J gene lost 3 bases, with 11 bases spanning the gap. Germline CDR1 reads SEHNR; CDR2 reads FQNEAQ (reference sequence). The CDR3 sequence is CASSLTNSYYEQYF. The CDR3 DNA reads TGTGCCAGCAGCTTAACCAACAGCTACTACGAGCAGTACTTC. The variable domain in full, with the rest retrieved from reference TRBV7-9 and TRBJ2-7, is DTGVSQNPRHKITKRGQNVTFRCDPISEHNRLYWYRQTLGQGPEFLTYFQNEAQLEKSRLLSDRFSAERPKGSFSTLEIQRTEQGDSAMYLCASSLTNSYYEQYFGPGTRLTVT.

This chain links TRBV4-1 with TRBJ1-1; 8 bases line up with TRBD1. The V gene's germline CDR1 is MGHRA and CDR2 YSYEKL. The V and J ends lost 6 bases and 4 bases, in that order; junction bases with no gene match: 10. The CDR3 is 15 amino acids. The CDR3 is CASSRTGPFSTEAFF. The CDR3 nucleotides read TGCGCCAGCAGTAGGACAGGGCCCTTTAGCACTGAAGCTTTCTTT.

This clonotype has a handful of counts. The CDR3: CASSRGRTAEQYF. CDR3 DNA sequence: TGTGCCAGCAGTCGTGGGCGGACGGCCGAGCAGTACTTC. The gene calls are TRBV6-2 or TRBV6-3 and TRBJ2-7; D ambiguous. The CDR3 contains 13 residues. CDR1 and CDR2 from the germline V gene are MNHEY and SVGEGT. V was trimmed by 5 bases and J by 6 bases, leaving 14 bases between them.

The rearrangement joins TRBV28 to TRBJ1-1; maybe TRBD1 (5 bases). Trimming left V 8 bases short and J 0 bases short, with 13 bases between. The CDR3 is 14 residues long. From germline, CDR1 is MDHEN and CDR2 SYDVKM. The CDR3 DNA sequence: TGTGCCAGCTGCGGGGGACTCCTGAACACTGAAGCTTTCTTT. Translating it yields CASCGGLLNTEAFF. Supplemented by reference TRBV28 and TRBJ1-1, the full variable domain reads DVKVTQSSRYLVKRTGEKVFLECVQDMDHENMFWYRQDPGLGLRLIYFSYDVKMKEKGDIPEGYSVSREKKERFSLILESASTNQTSMYLCASCGGLLNTEAFFGQGTRLTVV.

This clonotype was seen more than once but under ten times. The chain carries TRBV6-5 and TRBJ1-1; possibly TRBD1 for D (5 bases). Germline V lookup: CDR1 MNHEY, CDR2 SVGAGI. CDR3 length equals 16 residues. Trimming took 2 bases from V and 2 from J, leaving 15 bases between them. In nucleotides, the CDR3 is TGTGCCAGCAGTTACCGGGGGAGCGGCAAAAACACTGAAGCTTTCTTT. Protein: CASSYRGSGKNTEAFF.

This clonotype has only a few counts. The rearrangement uses TRBV2 and TRBJ1-1; TRBD1 agrees at 8 bases. V shed 8 bases and J 1 base; nucleotides not matched to a gene: 9. Per the germline V gene, CDR1 is SNHLY and CDR2 is FYNNEI. The CDR3 runs to 15 residues. The CDR3 region has the DNA TGTGCCAGCTCCCGGTCTGGACAGGGGAACACTGAAGCTTTCTTT. This translates into CASSRSGQGNTEAFF.

Only a few counts were recorded for this clonotype. V usage is TRBV5-1 and J usage is TRBJ1-1; TRBD1 might be the D (5 bases). Trimming stripped 4 bases from V and 6 bases from J, with 13 bases between. Germline V gene lookup returns CDR1 SGHRS and CDR2 YFSETQ. This CDR3 has 13 amino acids. The CDR3: CASSPTQGPEAFF. The CDR3 DNA follows: TGCGCCAGCAGCCCCACCCAGGGCCCTGAAGCTTTCTTT.

The chain couples TRBV2 to TRBJ2-3, with D maybe TRBD2 (6 bases). This CDR3 is 13 amino acids long. V was clipped by 7 bases and J by 9 bases, with 17 bases between them. CDR1 SNHLY and CDR2 FYNNEI come from the germline V gene. CDR3 in amino acids: CASTRRAGKTQYF. The CDR3 DNA sequence: TGTGCCAGCACGAGAAGGGCGGGAAAGACGCAGTATTTT.

CDR3 coding DNA: TGTGCCAGCAGTTATCCCGAAACTAGCGGGACCGAGCAGTACTTC. This gives the protein CASSYPETSGTEQYF. This chain joins TRBV6-6 and TRBJ2-7; 10 bases match TRBD2. The CDR3 is made up of 15 amino acids. The germline V gene has CDR1 MNHNY and CDR2 SVGAGI (reference sequence). After removal of 3 bases from V and 6 bases from J, the junction contained 8 bases not matched to a gene.

A few counts support this clonotype. The CDR3 protein is CSAGTGDSYNEQFF. CDR3 coding DNA: TGCAGTGCTGGAACCGGGGACTCCTACAATGAGCAGTTCTTC. The rearrangement links TRBV20-1 to TRBJ2-1, with D maybe TRBD2 (5 bases). Germline CDR1 is DFQATT and CDR2 is SNEGSKA (reference sequence). This CDR3 region has 14 residues. The V end was cut by 5 bases, the J end by 0 bases, with 11 bases between.

The table lists this clonotype with many counts. The chain employs TRBV9 and TRBJ2-5, with unresolved D. The CDR3 extends over 13 amino acids. Germline lookup yields CDR1 SGDLS and CDR2 YYNGEE. V dropped 3 bases and J dropped 2 bases, with 8 bases sitting between them. The DNA of the CDR3 is TGTGCCAGCAGCGCCGCGCTACAAGAGACCCAGTACTTC. Translating gives CASSAALQETQYF.

The V gene is TRBV20-1, the J gene TRBJ1-4, with D maybe TRBD1 (6 bases). Looked up from germline, CDR1 is DFQATT and CDR2 is SNEGSKA (reference sequence). Trimming shortened V by 3 bases and J by 3 bases, and 14 bases separated the two germline ends. CDR3 length: 15 amino acids. In DNA form, the CDR3 reads TGCAGTGCTAGTACAGGGTTGGGTGCTAATGAAAAACTGTTTTTT. Protein product: CSASTGLGANEKLFF.

In DNA, the CDR3 is TGTGCCAGCAGCTCCGGGACTAGCGGGAGGGCCTCGGTGAATGAGCAGTTCTTC. Its translation is CASSSGTSGRASVNEQFF. The rearrangement uses TRBV7-8 and TRBJ2-1; 16 positions match TRBD2. The CDR3 spans 18 residues. V lost 4 bases to trimming and J lost 7 bases; unmatched junction nucleotides: 10. CDR1 and CDR2 from the germline V gene are SGHVS and FQNEAQ.

This rearrangement joins TRBV28 to TRBJ1-5; TRBD1 agrees at 12 bases. Trimming took 8 bases from V and 0 from J; bases not matched to a gene: 8. This CDR3 has 17 amino acids. CDR1 and CDR2 from the germline V gene are MDHEN and SYDVKM. The CDR3, as DNA: TGTGCCAGCCGGGACAGGGGGCGCGGGTATAGCAATCAGCCCCAGCATTTT. As protein: CASRDRGRGYSNQPQHF.

The gene calls are TRBV6-5 and TRBJ1-3; D is unclear. Trimming cost V 6 bases and J 7 bases, with 16 bases left between them. This CDR3 region has 14 residues. CDR1 MNHEY and CDR2 SVGAGI come from the germline V gene. The CDR3 nucleotides are TGTGCCAGCAGCCAGTCCCCCACTACTAACACCATATATTTT. Translation: CASSQSPTTNTIYF.

CDR3 DNA: TGCAGCGTTGAATACGTCAGCTCCTACAATGAGCAGTTCTTC. Translated, it gives CSVEYVSSYNEQFF. The chain recombines TRBV29-1 with TRBJ2-1; D is unresolved. Germline V gene lookup returns CDR1 SQVTM and CDR2 ANQGSEA. The CDR3 is 14 residues long. V dropped 2 bases and J dropped 0 bases, with 8 bases sitting between them.

This clonotype was seen a handful of times. J is TRBJ2-2 and V is TRBV6-2 or TRBV6-3; D call uncertain. Germline CDR1 is MNHEY and CDR2 is SVGEGT. V lost 5 bases to trimming and J lost 2 bases, with 12 bases between them. This CDR3 has 15 amino acids. DNA of the CDR3: TGTGCCAGCAGTGAAGTTCGACTCAACACCGGGGAGCTGTTTTTT. It encodes CASSEVRLNTGELFF.

The gene calls are TRBV30 and TRBJ2-6; D is ambiguous. Germline V gene lookup returns CDR1 GTSNPN and CDR2 SVGIG (reference sequence). Trimming left V 0 bases short and J 2 bases short, with 5 bases between. The CDR3 length is 14 residues. This CDR3 reads CAWSVRPGANVLTF. CDR3 sequence (DNA): TGTGCCTGGAGTGTACGACCTGGGGCCAACGTCCTGACTTTC. Combining the CDR3 with reference TRBV30 and TRBJ2-6 gives the whole variable domain SQTIHQWPATLVQPVGSPLSLECTVEGTSNPNLYWYRQAAGRGLQLLFYSVGIGQISSEVPQNLSASRPQDRQFILSSKKLLLSDSGFYLCAWSVRPGANVLTFGAGSRLTVL.

This clonotype was detected only a few times. The V call is TRBV5-1, the J call TRBJ2-3; 9 bases match TRBD2. Germline CDR1 reads SGHRS; CDR2 reads YFSETQ. There are 15 residues in the CDR3. With 5 bases clipped from V and 0 bases from J, the junction kept 4 bases outside the gene matches. Here the CDR3 reads CASRGLARSTDTQYF. DNA for the CDR3: TGCGCCAGCAGGGGACTAGCCCGGAGCACAGATACGCAGTATTTT.

The V gene is TRBV12-3 or TRBV12-4, the J gene TRBJ2-3; 7 bases map to TRBD2. V was pared by 3 bases and J by 1 base, with 4 bases of the junction left unmatched. The CDR3 sequence is 15 residues long. The CDR3 DNA is TGTGCCAGCAGTTTTTTTGCGGGAGGCACAGATACGCAGTATTTT. Protein sequence: CASSFFAGGTDTQYF.

This clonotype was counted a few times. V is TRBV5-1 and J is TRBJ2-5; 8 bases map to TRBD1. This CDR3 region has 16 residues. CDR1 is SGHRS, CDR2 YFSETQ, per germline. V shed 2 bases and J 5 bases; nucleotides not matched to a gene: 11. CDR3 sequence: CASSFVRGLTGETQYF. DNA for the CDR3: TGCGCCAGCAGCTTTGTCAGGGGGCTTACCGGTGAGACCCAGTACTTC.

This clonotype turned up a few times. The chain joins TRBV7-8 to TRBJ1-6; 8 bases match TRBD1. With 1 base clipped from V and 1 base from J, the junction kept 3 bases outside the gene matches. This CDR3 contains 17 residues. From germline, CDR1 is SGHVS and CDR2 FQNEAQ. CDR3 amino acids: CASSLGTGRSYNSPLHF. The CDR3 bases are TGTGCCAGCAGCTTAGGGACAGGGCGTTCCTATAATTCACCCCTCCACTTT. The complete variable domain, with remaining parts taken from reference TRBV7-8 and TRBJ1-6, reads GAGVSQSPRYKVAKRGQDVALRCDPISGHVSLFWYQQALGQGPEFLTYFQNEAQLDKSGLPSDRFFAERPEGSVSTLKIQRTQQEDSAVYLCASSLGTGRSYNSPLHFGNGTRLTVT.

This clonotype is a singleton in its sample. This chain links TRBV6-1 with TRBJ1-5; D uncertain. Trimming pared 2 bases from V and 0 bases from J, leaving 8 bases between. This CDR3 region has 15 residues. In germline, CDR1 is MNHNS, CDR2 SASEGT. Here the CDR3 DNA reads TGTGCCAGCAGTGAAATCGGTTATAGCAATCAGCCCCAGCATTTT. As protein: CASSEIGYSNQPQHF.

This rearrangement joins TRBV6-5 to TRBJ2-5, with a tentative D call TRBD2 (5 bases). CDR3 length equals 13 residues. Germline assignment: CDR1 MNHEY and CDR2 SVGAGI. Trimming left V 5 bases short and J 5 bases short, with 12 bases between. The DNA of the CDR3 is TGTGCCAGCAGTCCGCTCAGAGGGGAGACCCAGTACTTC. It translates to CASSPLRGETQYF.

The V gene is TRBV5-1, the J gene TRBJ2-3; 9 bases are shared with TRBD2. J lost 1 base, V lost 1 base, and 4 bases had no gene match. Germline V gene sequence: CDR1 SGHRS, CDR2 YFSETQ. This CDR3 has 16 amino acids. The CDR3: CASSLRTSERTDTQYF. Written as DNA, the CDR3 is TGCGCCAGCAGCTTGAGGACTAGCGAGCGCACAGATACGCAGTATTTT.

The genes are TRBV10-3 and TRBJ2-2, with 8 bases aligning to TRBD2. Germline CDR1 and CDR2: ENHRY and SYGVKD. The CDR3 sequence is 18 residues long. The V segment lost 0 bases and the J segment 2 bases; nucleotides outside the gene matches: 8. CDR3 sequence reads: CAISESGTSGRNTGELFF. DNA of the CDR3: TGTGCCATCAGTGAGTCGGGAACGAGCGGGAGAAACACCGGGGAGCTGTTTTTT.

This clonotype was picked up a small number of times. The J gene is TRBJ2-7, the V gene TRBV29-1; D is possibly TRBD1 or TRBD2 (7 bases each). Trimming took off 6 bases at V and 6 bases at J, with 12 bases between the two ends. Per germline, CDR1 SQVTM and CDR2 ANQGSEA. This CDR3 region has 11 residues. CDR3 coding DNA: TGCAGCGTCTCAGGGGGGGGCGAGCAGTACTTC. Amino acids: CSVSGGGEQYF.